This T cell receptor beta chain was recorded in a study of identical twins. A note on this clonotype: Its antigen is currently unknown.

Each CDR3 protein is one row after TCRdb ran MiXCR on the 5' RACE reads. Of roughly 500,000 distinct CDR3 sequences in the sample, approximately 22% were seen once. Study-wide findings and caveats: Beta out-of-frame sequences displayed a weaker excess of sharing between twins.

Germline V gene lookup returns CDR1 DFQATT and CDR2 SNEGSKA (reference sequence). There are 13 residues in the CDR3. With 3 bases removed from V and 5 bases from J, the gap between germline ends came to 13 bases. Another study also made use of these data, one on T cells expressing NK-cell markers. As that report states: In several experiments, an anti-gamma-delta TCR antibody restricted sorting to alpha-beta TCR T cells. The study found dominant NKG2C+ clonotypes at roughly 1.0-7.0% of CD8+ T cells in about 6 donors. Whether expanded NKG2C-expressing T cell clones recognize HCMV is unknown.

V and J are TRBV20-1 and TRBJ2-5, with D perhaps matching TRBD1 or TRBD2 (7 bases each). The sequenced sample consisted of CD4+ T cells sorted from blood. This TCR was sampled from a woman younger than 30 in good health. CDR3 sequence: CSARSRGGETQYF. The CDR3 coding sequence is TGCAGTGCTAGGTCCAGGGGGGGGGAGACCCAGTACTTC.